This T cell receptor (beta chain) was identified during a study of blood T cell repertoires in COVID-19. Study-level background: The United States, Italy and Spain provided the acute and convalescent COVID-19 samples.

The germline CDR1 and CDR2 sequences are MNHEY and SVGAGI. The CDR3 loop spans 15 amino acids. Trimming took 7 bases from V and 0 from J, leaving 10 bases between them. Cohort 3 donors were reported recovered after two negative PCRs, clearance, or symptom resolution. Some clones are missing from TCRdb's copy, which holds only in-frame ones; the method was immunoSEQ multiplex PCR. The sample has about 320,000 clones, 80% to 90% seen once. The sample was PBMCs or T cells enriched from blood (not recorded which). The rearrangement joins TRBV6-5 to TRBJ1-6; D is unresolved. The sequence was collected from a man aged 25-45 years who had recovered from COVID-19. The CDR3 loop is CASMGGSSYNSPLHF. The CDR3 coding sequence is TGTGCCAGCATGGGCGGGAGCTCCTATAATTCACCCCTCCACTTT.